The source of this T cell receptor beta chain is a study of early T cells in non-severe SARS-CoV-2 infection. On the study more broadly: Sequencing of bulk RNA from unsorted whole blood was done, without chain pairing.

Regarding the study as a whole: Anti-spike CD8 specificities were favored by VDJdb matching, whose results missed private and CD4 specificities.

Notes on this clonotype: Its antigen is as yet unknown.

The CDR3 extends over 13 amino acids. Deletions cut 2 bases from V and 6 bases from J, with 8 bases between. Germline-derived CDR1 and CDR2 are SGHTA and FQGNSA. Tagging with unique molecular identifiers was applied to individual cDNA molecules. TCRdb re-called the 5' RACE reads with MiXCR, one entry per CDR3 protein. This table holds about 83,000 distinct CDR3 sequences, about 12% found once. This TCR was sampled from an adult who was a healthcare worker with PCR-confirmed SARS-CoV-2 infection or an uninfected control (not recorded which). The chain combines TRBV7-2 with TRBJ2-1; D remains ambiguous. Sequenced sample: whole blood. CDR3 amino acids: CASSLSLGNEQFF. In nucleotides, the CDR3 is TGTGCCAGCAGCTTATCATTGGGCAATGAGCAGTTCTTC. The whole variable domain, filled in from reference TRBV7-2 and TRBJ2-1, reads GAGVSQSPSNKVTEKGKDVELRCDPISGHTALYWYRQSLGQGLEFLIYFQGNSAPDKSGLPSDRFSAERTGGSVSTLTIQRTQQEDSAVYLCASSLSLGNEQFFGPGTRLTVL.